This T cell receptor (beta chain) was identified during a study of T cell responses to AZD1222 COVID-19 vaccine. The CDR3 length is 16 residues. Germline CDR1 MNHNS, CDR2 SASEGT. Trimming at V came to 4 bases and at J to 4 bases, leaving 10 bases not matched to a gene. Only in-frame clones appear in the TCRdb table, and some are missing; sequencing was by immunoSEQ multiplex PCR. This table has about 27,000 clones, over 80% appearing once. The TCR comes from an adult who received the AZD1222 COVID-19 vaccine. V gene TRBV6-1 combines with J gene TRBJ1-2; TRBD1 agrees at 9 bases. Source: peripheral blood, taken 28 days after the second AZD1222 dose. This chain's CDR3 is CASSGVPGQGSYGYTF. CDR3 nucleotide sequence: TGTGCCAGCAGTGGAGTCCCGGGACAGGGCTCCTATGGCTACACCTTC.